This paragraph reports one TCR beta chain. The data originate from a study of regulatory T cells in long-lasting Graves disease. The TCR beta library used iRepertoire HTBI primers with Arm-PCR amplification of CDR3. MiXCR, run by TCRdb on the multiplex PCR reads, gives a single entry per CDR3 protein. The table includes over 300,000 distinct CDR3 sequences, roughly a fifth detected once. Time point described: persistent/refractory GD, antithyroid drugs over 5 years with positive TRAb. Extracted PBMC RNA gave rise to the TCR library. V gave up 1 base and J gave up 4 bases; unmatched junction bases: 9. This CDR3 is 15 amino acids long. Germline V gene lookup returns CDR1 DFQATT and CDR2 SNEGSKA (reference sequence).

This rearrangement joins TRBV20-1 to TRBJ1-1; 7 bases are shared with TRBD1. The receptor was derived from a female donor with Graves disease. Sequencing was performed on peripheral blood mononuclear cells (PBMCs), taken when the disease was refractory, from a patient treated with antithyroid drugs. DNA for the CDR3: TGCAGTGCTAGAGCCTTAGGGGGCTTTGGCACTGAAGCTTTCTTT. This gives the protein CSARALGGFGTEAFF.